These 30 T cell receptor beta chains were all obtained from the same sample, sequenced in a study of cytomegalovirus exposure and HLA in healthy donors. PCR involved 60 Vbeta and 13 Jbeta primers. Clones were read by immunoSEQ multiplex PCR, and TCRdb kept only the in-frame ones, dropping some. The table has approximately 90,000 clones, 75% to 90% seen once. Sequencing was performed on PBMCs. Source of these receptors: a man in his forties or fifties in good health and CMV-seropositive.

The gene calls are TRBV27 and TRBJ2-7; the D gene is possibly TRBD1 (6 bases). V lost 5 bases and J lost 7, with 12 bases in between. The CDR3 is 12 amino acids. Looked up from germline, CDR1 is MNHEY and CDR2 is SMNVEV (reference sequence). This CDR3 reads CASSHTGYEQYF. The CDR3 nucleotides are TGTGCCAGCAGTCACACAGGGTATGAGCAGTACTTC.

J is TRBJ1-2 and V is TRBV14; no firm D call. Germline CDR1 is SGHDN and CDR2 is FVKESK. The CDR3 spans 14 residues. Deletions cut 4 bases from V and 7 bases from J, with 16 bases between. The CDR3 loop reads CASSRRATVSGYTF. CDR3 bases: TGTGCCAGCAGCCGAAGAGCCACAGTGTCTGGCTACACCTTC.

This clone was seen a single time. This chain uses TRBV28 with TRBJ2-1; D not certain. Trimming removed 5 bases at V and 15 bases at J, with 29 bases between. CDR3 size: 16 residues. CDR1 is MDHEN and CDR2 is SYDVKM in the germline V gene. CDR3 loop: CASSAPGVATPRVVFF. The CDR3 DNA reads as TGTGCCAGCAGTGCCCCTGGAGTCGCTACACCTAGAGTGGTGTTCTTC.

The gene calls are TRBV2 and TRBJ2-2; D is ambiguous. The CDR3 covers 15 residues. Looked up from germline, CDR1 is SNHLY and CDR2 is FYNNEI. Trimming took 5 bases from V and 2 from J, leaving 12 bases between them. The CDR3 is CASSHNSRNTGELFF. DNA of the CDR3: TGTGCCAGCAGTCATAATAGCAGAAACACCGGGGAGCTGTTTTTT.

CDR3 coding DNA: TGCGCCAGCAGCAACCCCTTGCGGGAGTCCGCCGTGGCAGATACGCAGTATTTT. Amino acids: CASSNPLRESAVADTQYF. V usage is TRBV4-1 and J usage is TRBJ2-3, with TRBD2 identical over 7 bases. Trimming took 5 bases from V and 4 from J; bases not matched to a gene: 18. The CDR3 is 18 amino acids. The V gene's germline CDR1 is MGHRA and CDR2 YSYEKL.

This clone was detected only once. The chain is built from TRBV10-1 and TRBJ2-6; TRBD1 is a possible D gene (6 bases). There are 17 residues in the CDR3. Germline V lookup: CDR1 WNHNN, CDR2 SYGVQD (reference sequence). Trimming took 2 bases from V and 0 from J, leaving 11 bases between them. CDR3 coding DNA: TGCGCCAGCAGTGAGAGGGACATCCGCTCTGGGGCCAACGTCCTGACTTTC. Residues: CASSERDIRSGANVLTF.

This clone was seen once. The V call is TRBV7-2, the J call TRBJ1-3; D perhaps matches TRBD1 (5 bases). The V gene's germline CDR1 is SGHTA and CDR2 FQGNSA. Trimming removed 5 bases at V and 0 bases at J, with 17 bases between. The CDR3 consists of 17 residues. CDR3 nucleotides: TGTGCCAGCAGCCCCCGTCCGGGGACTCACTCTGGAAACACCATATATTTT. This translates into CASSPRPGTHSGNTIYF.

This clone was seen only a few times. This sequence joins TRBV5-1 and TRBJ2-2; 7 bases fit TRBD1. Germline CDR1 and CDR2: SGHRS and YFSETQ. The CDR3 runs to 16 residues. The trim removed 4 bases at V and 8 bases at J, leaving 14 bases unmatched. The CDR3, as DNA: TGCGCCAGCAGCCCTGGACAGGTTATTGGTCCGGGGGAGCTGTTTTTT. The encoded protein is CASSPGQVIGPGELFF.

This clone was counted only a few times. The CDR3 is CASRGTGTEAFF. The CDR3 DNA sequence: TGTGCCAGCAGGGGGACAGGGACTGAAGCTTTCTTT. This sequence joins TRBV6-1 and TRBJ1-1; 9 positions match TRBD1. V dropped 6 bases and J dropped 5; count of bases not matched to a gene: 1. The CDR3 has 12 amino acids. In germline, CDR1 is MNHNS, CDR2 SASEGT.

The rearrangement uses TRBV6-6 and TRBJ2-1, with 14 nucleotides matching TRBD2. With 5 bases clipped from V and 12 bases from J, the junction kept 9 bases outside the gene matches. The V gene's germline CDR1 is MNHNY and CDR2 SVGAGI (reference sequence). This CDR3 region has 15 residues. CDR3 amino acids: CASSQKGLAGARQFF. The CDR3 DNA sequence: TGTGCCAGCAGTCAGAAGGGACTAGCGGGAGCGCGGCAGTTCTTC.

The rearrangement uses TRBV12-5 and TRBJ2-3; D ambiguous. Germline CDR1 reads LGHNT; CDR2 reads FRNRAP. The ends were cut back, 5 bases at V and 4 bases at J, with 4 bases in the middle. The CDR3 sequence is 11 residues long. CDR3: CASGLADTQYF. The CDR3 coding sequence is TGTGCTAGTGGTCTTGCAGATACGCAGTATTTT.

The rearrangement joins TRBV11-3 to TRBJ1-1; a possible D gene is TRBD1 (5 bases). Germline V gene data show CDR1 as SGHNT and CDR2 as YENEEA. There are 13 residues in the CDR3. Trimming left V 2 bases short and J 7 bases short, with 11 bases between. The CDR3 nucleotides are TGTGCCAGCAGCTTACGTCGACAGAGTGAAGCTTTCTTT. Translated: CASSLRRQSEAFF.

This clone has just one count. J is TRBJ2-2 and V is TRBV19; the match to TRBD2 covers 13 bases. V trimming: 7 bases; J trimming: 4 bases; junction bases outside the gene matches: 9. Germline values: CDR1 LNHDA, CDR2 SQIVND (reference sequence). This CDR3 has 17 residues. The CDR3 DNA follows: TGTGCCAGTACCACGACTAGCGGGAGGTCTAGCACCGGGGAGCTGTTTTTT. The encoded protein is CASTTTSGRSSTGELFF. The full variable domain, completed using reference TRBV19 and TRBJ2-2, is DGGITQSPKYLFRKEGQNVTLSCEQNLNHDAMYWYRQDPGQGLRLIYYSQIVNDFQKGDIAEGYSVSREKKESFPLTVTSAQKNPTAFYLCASTTTSGRSSTGELFFGEGSRLTVL.

This clone was detected a few times. This CDR3 reads CASSLPGPAYEQYF. The CDR3 coding sequence is TGTGCCAGCAGCTTGCCAGGGCCCGCCTACGAGCAGTACTTC. The chain employs TRBV5-4 and TRBJ2-7; D might be TRBD1 (5 bases). The V end lost 1 base, the J end lost 2 bases, and 10 bases lay between the germline ends. Germline V gene sequence: CDR1 SGHNT, CDR2 YYREEE (reference sequence). This CDR3 spans 14 amino acids.

The V and J genes are TRBV6-5 and TRBJ1-6, with a tentative D call TRBD1 (5 bases). The CDR3 consists of 16 residues. V dropped 0 bases and J dropped 6 bases, with 12 bases sitting between them. The germline V gene has CDR1 MNHEY and CDR2 SVGAGI. CDR3 bases: TGTGCCAGCAGTTACTCGAGACAGAGAGTTAATTCACCCCTCCACTTT. This gives the protein CASSYSRQRVNSPLHF.

CDR3 bases: TGTGCCAGCAGCTCCCCGGGACAAGGGGAAGGTTCCTCCTACAATGAGCAGTTCTTC. It specifies CASSSPGQGEGSSYNEQFF. The chain couples TRBV7-9 to TRBJ2-1, with D perhaps TRBD1 (6 bases). The CDR3 is 19 residues long. Germline V gene data show CDR1 as SEHNR and CDR2 as FQNEAQ (reference sequence). Trimming removed 4 bases from V and 0 bases from J, with 22 bases in between.

The chain combines TRBV6-5 with TRBJ2-3; D uncertain. The V gene lost 5 bases and the J gene lost 3 bases, with 3 bases spanning the gap. The CDR3 has 11 amino acids. Looked up from germline, CDR1 is MNHEY and CDR2 is SVGAGI. The CDR3 reads CASSQTDTQYF. The DNA of the CDR3 is TGTGCCAGCAGTCAGACAGATACGCAGTATTTT.

The chain joins TRBV5-4 to TRBJ2-3; D perhaps matches TRBD2 (5 bases). Looked up from germline, CDR1 is SGHNT and CDR2 is YYREEE (reference sequence). The CDR3 is made up of 17 amino acids. V lost 4 bases to trimming and J lost 0 bases, with 18 bases between them. This CDR3 reads CASSPPDYGRSTDTQYF. CDR3 sequence (DNA): TGTGCCAGCAGCCCGCCCGACTATGGACGCAGCACAGATACGCAGTATTTT.

The chain has TRBV5-4 and TRBJ2-3, with a weak D call TRBD2 (5 bases). Germline CDR1 reads SGHNT; CDR2 reads YYREEE (reference sequence). Trimming removed 5 bases from V and 5 bases from J, with 18 bases in between. This CDR3 spans 15 amino acids. The CDR3 reads CASRRGLTSVDTQYF. DNA for the CDR3: TGTGCCAGCAGACGAGGACTGACCTCCGTAGATACGCAGTATTTT.

The chain joins TRBV9 to TRBJ2-1, with D possibly being TRBD1 (5 bases). The CDR3 is made up of 11 amino acids. Trimming cost V 3 bases and J 10 bases, with 8 bases left between them. CDR1 and CDR2 from the germline V gene are SGDLS and YYNGEE. The CDR3 DNA reads as TGTGCCAGCAGCGCAAACAGGGAGCAGTTCTTC. Protein: CASSANREQFF.

The chain combines TRBV14 with TRBJ2-1; D not resolved. The CDR3 runs 14 residues. Looked up from germline, CDR1 is SGHDN and CDR2 is FVKESK. V lost 2 bases to trimming and J lost 6 bases, with 11 bases between them. The chain's CDR3 is CASSQFQSLNEQFF. CDR3 DNA: TGTGCCAGCAGCCAATTTCAGTCCCTCAATGAGCAGTTCTTC.

This clone was observed a few times. The rearrangement links TRBV19 to TRBJ2-5; TRBD2 matches at 11 bases. V was clipped by 3 bases and J by 11 bases; unmatched bases: 11. This CDR3 has 15 residues. The germline gives CDR1 LNHDA, CDR2 SQIVND (reference sequence). The CDR3 DNA follows: TGTGCCAGTAGTATTTCGGTGCTAGCGGGAGGAACGCAGTACTTC. This codes for CASSISVLAGGTQYF. Full variable domain (outside the CDR3, taken from reference TRBV19 and TRBJ2-5): DGGITQSPKYLFRKEGQNVTLSCEQNLNHDAMYWYRQDPGQGLRLIYYSQIVNDFQKGDIAEGYSVSREKKESFPLTVTSAQKNPTAFYLCASSISVLAGGTQYFGPGTRLLVL.

The V call is TRBV5-4, the J call TRBJ1-1; possible D gene TRBD1, 6 bases. The CDR3 covers 15 residues. V lost 0 bases, J lost 5 bases, and 14 bases lay in between. The germline gives CDR1 SGHNT, CDR2 YYREEE (reference sequence). CDR3 residues: CASSLGSEGVTEAFF. The CDR3 DNA sequence: TGTGCCAGCAGCTTGGGGAGTGAGGGGGTGACTGAAGCTTTCTTT.

The chain carries TRBV6-5 and TRBJ2-1; D not resolved. Trimming left V 2 bases short and J 6 bases short, with 14 bases between. This CDR3 is 15 amino acids long. Germline V gene data show CDR1 as MNHEY and CDR2 as SVGAGI. The CDR3 nucleotides read TGTGCCAGCAGTTACGGTCTAGTTGCTGGCAATGAGCAGTTCTTC. Protein product: CASSYGLVAGNEQFF.

The rearrangement joins TRBV4-1 to TRBJ1-2; TRBD1 might be the D (6 bases). The ends were cut back, 0 bases at V and 3 bases at J, with 11 bases in the middle. The germline CDR1 and CDR2 sequences are MGHRA and YSYEKL. This CDR3 has 15 amino acids. The CDR3 DNA follows: TGCGCCAGCAGCCAAGAAGTTGGGACACACTATGGCTACACCTTC. Translated, it gives CASSQEVGTHYGYTF.

V usage is TRBV2 and J usage is TRBJ2-3; D is perhaps TRBD2 (5 bases). The CDR3 length is 13 residues. Trimming removed 6 bases at V and 2 bases at J, with 9 bases between. The V gene's germline CDR1 is SNHLY and CDR2 FYNNEI. In DNA, the CDR3 is TGTGCCAGCAGAGCGGAACCCACAGATACGCAGTATTTT. It encodes CASRAEPTDTQYF.

This clone was seen more than once but under ten times. J is TRBJ2-4 and V is TRBV2; D is possibly TRBD1 (5 bases). The V and J ends lost 6 bases and 0 bases respectively, with 12 bases between them. This CDR3 has 15 amino acids. Germline V gives CDR1 SNHLY, CDR2 FYNNEI. CDR3 amino acids: CASREQVLAKNIQYF. The CDR3 DNA sequence: TGTGCCAGCAGGGAACAGGTGCTAGCCAAAAACATTCAGTACTTC.

The V and J genes are TRBV7-2 and TRBJ2-5, with 9 bases identical to TRBD1. The J segment lost 2 bases and the V segment lost 5 bases, leaving 9 bases of the junction unmatched. The germline V gene encodes CDR1 SGHTA and CDR2 FQGNSA. There are 16 residues in the CDR3. Here the CDR3 reads CASSPRWDRVQETQYF. CDR3 in DNA: TGTGCCAGCAGCCCTCGATGGGACAGGGTACAAGAGACCCAGTACTTC.

This sequence joins TRBV5-6 and TRBJ1-2; D not resolved. This CDR3 has 15 residues. From germline, CDR1 is SGHDT and CDR2 YYEEEE. Trimming took off 0 bases at V and 6 bases at J, with 15 bases between the two ends. CDR3 sequence reads: CASSLALAADDGYTF. Here the CDR3 DNA reads TGTGCCAGCAGCTTGGCTTTGGCGGCGGATGATGGCTACACCTTC.

The J gene is TRBJ2-4, the V gene TRBV6-6, with 7 positions matching TRBD1. Losses at the gene ends were 5 bases for V and 1 base for J; bases not matched to a gene: 5. In germline, CDR1 is MNHNY, CDR2 SVGAGI (reference sequence). The length of the CDR3 is 15 residues. The CDR3 is CASSRQGDAKNIQYF. The CDR3 DNA is TGTGCCAGCAGTCGACAGGGAGATGCCAAAAACATTCAGTACTTC.